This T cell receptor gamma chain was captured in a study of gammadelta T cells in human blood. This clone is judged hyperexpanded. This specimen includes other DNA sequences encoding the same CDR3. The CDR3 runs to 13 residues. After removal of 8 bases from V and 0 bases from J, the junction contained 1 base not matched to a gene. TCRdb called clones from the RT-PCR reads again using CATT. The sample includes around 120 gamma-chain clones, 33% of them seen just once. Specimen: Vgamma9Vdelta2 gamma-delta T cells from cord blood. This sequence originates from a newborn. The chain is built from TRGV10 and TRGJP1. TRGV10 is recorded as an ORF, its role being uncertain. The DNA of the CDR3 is TGTGCTGCGTGGGATACCACTGGTTGGTTCAAGATATTT. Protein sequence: CAAWDTTGWFKIF.